This T cell receptor (beta chain) appears in the sequencing data of a study of blood T cell repertoires in COVID-19. The method was immunoSEQ multiplex PCR; TCRdb's version includes in-frame clones alone and lacks a portion of them. This sample carries around 280,000 clones, roughly 89% of them seen once, and the ten largest clones take approximately 1.5%. Germline trimming cut 6 bases from V and 7 bases from J; bases unmatched to any gene: 12. There are 16 residues in the CDR3. Germline CDR1 is MDHEN and CDR2 is SYDVKM. The V and J genes are TRBV28 and TRBJ1-4, with 9 nucleotides matching TRBD1. The sequencing input was PBMCs or T cells enriched from blood (not recorded which). The clonotype originates from a young woman with acute COVID-19. CDR3 sequence: CASRGQGSPNSEKLFF. DNA for the CDR3: TGTGCCAGCAGGGGACAGGGTTCTCCCAATAGTGAAAAACTGTTTTTT.